This T cell receptor beta chain was observed in a study of human thymus T cells. All donors were healthy Finnish infants who were undergoing corrective surgery to treat congenital heart defects. Half of the eight donors gave about 0.5-1 mL blood during surgery. No fixed cell number was used; all available blood leukocytes supplied DNA. On this clone itself: Antigen: not known.

Whole-study findings and limits: An apparent bias in V and J gene usage was seen in thymic and blood repertoires.

The CDR3 covers 12 residues. TCRdb's copy holds only in-frame clones and misses some; the assay was immunoSEQ multiplex PCR. The table lists about 43,000 clones, just under 95% of them singletons. V gene TRBV21-1 combines with J gene TRBJ2-3; TRBD2, as called in the table, went unchecked against the DNA. TRBV21-1 constitutes a pseudogene. The clonotype was recovered from a girl under three years old with a congenital heart defect but otherwise immunologically healthy. Input material: blood. The CDR3 spells CASGSGRDTQYF. The CDR3 bases are TGTGCCAGCGGTAGCGGGAGAGATACGCAGTATTTT.